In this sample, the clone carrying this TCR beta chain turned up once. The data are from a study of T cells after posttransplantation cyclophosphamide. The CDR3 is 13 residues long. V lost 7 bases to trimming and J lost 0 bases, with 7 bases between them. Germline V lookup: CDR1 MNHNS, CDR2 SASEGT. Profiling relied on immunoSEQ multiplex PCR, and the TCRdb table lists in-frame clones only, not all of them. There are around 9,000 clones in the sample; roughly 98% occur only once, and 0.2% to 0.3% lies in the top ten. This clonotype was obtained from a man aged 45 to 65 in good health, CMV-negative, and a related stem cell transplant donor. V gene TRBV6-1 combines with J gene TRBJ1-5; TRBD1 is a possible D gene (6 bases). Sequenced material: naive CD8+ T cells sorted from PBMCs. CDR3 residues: CASKTGSNQPQHF. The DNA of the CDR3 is TGTGCCAGCAAGACAGGTAGCAATCAGCCCCAGCATTTT.